This T cell receptor beta chain comes out of a study of memory CD4+ T cells and cytomegalovirus serostatus. Broader study findings: CMV serostatus prediction reached median AUC 0.95, or 0.91 with US-trained model.

Single viable CD3+CD4+CD8-CD45RO+ cells were sorted as the memory CD4+ T cells. CMV serostatus came from serum IgG against pp150, pp28, p38, p52. Repertoires were generated with immunoSEQ multiplex PCR, while TCRdb's copy carries only in-frame clones and drops some. This sample has some 80,000 clones, with approximately 80% found just once. On this clone itself: As yet, its antigen is unknown.

The junction had 6 bases not matched to a gene; V was cut back by 4 bases and J by 5 bases. This CDR3 contains 16 residues. CDR1 is SNHLY, CDR2 FYNNEI, per germline. Source material: memory CD4+ T cells from blood. The sequence was obtained from an adult in good health and CMV-seronegative. The V and J genes are TRBV2 and TRBJ2-7, with 15 bases aligning to TRBD2. CDR3 sequence: CASSGQGLAGGHEQYF. The CDR3 DNA sequence: TGTGCCAGCAGTGGCCAGGGACTAGCGGGGGGCCACGAGCAGTACTTC.